These T cell receptor beta chains were read from a single sample in a study of radiotherapy plus CTLA-4 blockade in lung cancer. Sequencing used immunoSEQ multiplex PCR; TCRdb keeps in-frame clones, though not all of them. The repertoire holds 56,000 or so clones, with roughly 80% as singletons. The sequences come from peripheral blood, collected from a patient treated with radiotherapy plus ipilimumab. The receptors originated from a human donor with non-small cell lung cancer who had a partial response to radiotherapy plus ipilimumab. Each CDR3 is given with its conserved first and last residue. The D gene is left open where the match is weak. For some rows the clone size is stated as once, few or many, or as a class when expanded; others skip it.

TRBD1,-,TRBV5-1,TRBJ2-5,TGCGCCAGCCGAAGGGGGACAGTCCAAGAGACCCAGTACTTC,CASRRGTVQETQYF
TRBD1,-,TRBV4-3,TRBJ1-2,TGCGCCAGCAGCCAAGATATTTCAGGGACAGGGAAAGGCTACACCTTC,CASSQDISGTGKGYTF
TRBD1,-,TRBV4-2,TRBJ2-2,TGTGCCAGCAGCGCGGGACAGGGGGCCGCCGGGGAGCTGTTTTTT,CASSAGQGAAGELFF
-,few,TRBV5-1,TRBJ2-5,TGCGCCAGCAGCTTGGAGGTGGGCGTACAAGAGACCCAGTACTTC,CASSLEVGVQETQYF
TRBD2,-,TRBV4-3,TRBJ2-1,TGCGCCAGCAGCCAAGTTAGAATAGCGGGGGGGCATGAGCAGTTCTTC,CASSQVRIAGGHEQFF
-,few,TRBV6-4,TRBJ2-7,TGTGCCAGCAGTACCAGGGGGACAGCGGGTTTATACGAGCAGTACTTC,CASSTRGTAGLYEQYF
-,-,TRBV5-1,TRBJ2-2,TGCGCCAGCAGAAGGACAGCTCGCACCGGGGAGCTGTTTTTT,CASRRTARTGELFF
-,-,TRBV9,TRBJ2-3,TGTGCCAGCAGCGTAAAGCTCAGCACAGATACGCAGTATTTT,CASSVKLSTDTQYF
TRBD1,-,TRBV2,TRBJ1-6,TGTGCCAGCTTTACCGGGACAGCGCTTTCACCCCTCCACTTT,CASFTGTALSPLHF
TRBD2,-,TRBV5-4,TRBJ2-5,TGTGCCAGCAGCCCGGCGGGGGGGAGGGAGACCCAGTACTTC,CASSPAGGRETQYF
TRBD1,-,TRBV9,TRBJ2-7,TGTGCCAGCAGCGTCGGGACAGGGGGAGGCGAGCAGTACTTC,CASSVGTGGGEQYF
-,-,TRBV11-2,TRBJ1-6,TGTGCCAGCAGCTTAGGGGACACGGGTAATTCACCCCTCCACTTT,CASSLGDTGNSPLHF
TRBD1,-,TRBV28,TRBJ1-4,TGTGCCAGCAGTTTTACGGACAGGGGGCTAACTAATGAAAAACTGTTTTTT,CASSFTDRGLTNEKLFF
-,-,TRBV5-1,TRBJ1-1,TGCGCCAGCAGCTTGAGTTTTCAGGGGAACACTGAAGCTTTCTTT,CASSLSFQGNTEAFF
TRBD1,-,TRBV10-1,TRBJ2-7,TGCGCCAGCAGTGACCAGACAGGGTCGGTAGAGCAGTACTTC,CASSDQTGSVEQYF
TRBD2,-,TRBV14,TRBJ2-1,TGTGCCAGCAGCCAAGCTAGCGGGGGGTACAATGAGCAGTTCTTC,CASSQASGGYNEQFF
TRBD1,-,TRBV11-2,TRBJ2-2,TGTGCCAGCAGCCCACCGGGACAGGGGAACACCGGGGAGCTGTTTTTT,CASSPPGQGNTGELFF
-,-,TRBV10-3,TRBJ1-5,TGTGCCATCAGGGGGGACACCCACAATCAGCCCCAGCATTTT,CAIRGDTHNQPQHF
-,-,TRBV7-7,TRBJ2-5,TGTGCCAGCAGCTTAAGGGGTCAAGAGACCCAGTACTTC,CASSLRGQETQYF
-,-,TRBV13,TRBJ2-3,TGTGCCAGCAGCTTAGCGGGGGATACGCAGTATTTT,CASSLAGDTQYF
TRBD1,-,TRBV9,TRBJ2-6,TGTGCCAGCAGCTTCCGGACAGGGGGGACTTCTGGGGCCAACGTCCTGACTTTC,CASSFRTGGTSGANVLTF
-,few,TRBV20-1,TRBJ2-5,TGCAGTGCCCCCGCGCCGGAGACCCAGTACTTC,CSAPAPETQYF
-,-,TRBV7-6,TRBJ1-2,TGTGCCAGCAGCCCGAAAACTGATAACTATGGCTACACCTTC,CASSPKTDNYGYTF
TRBD1,few,TRBV5-4,TRBJ2-7,TGTGCCAGCAGCTCCCAGGGGGCCCCCTACGAGCAGTACTTC,CASSSQGAPYEQYF
-,-,TRBV7-9,TRBJ1-1,TGTGCCAGCAGCTTACAGGGATCGAGAACTGAAGCTTTCTTT,CASSLQGSRTEAFF
TRBD2,-,TRBV5-1,TRBJ2-2,TGCGCCAGCAGCTCGGGACTAGTGAACACCGGGGAGCTGTTTTTT,CASSSGLVNTGELFF
TRBD1,few,TRBV11-2,TRBJ1-5,TGTGCCAGCAGCCAAGGGGACAGGGGTGCTAATCAGCCCCAGCATTTT,CASSQGDRGANQPQHF
TRBD1,-,TRBV10-2,TRBJ1-1,TGCGCCACTAGACAGGGCAACACTGAAGCTTTCTTT,CATRQGNTEAFF
TRBD1,-,TRBV5-4,TRBJ1-1,TGTGCCAGCAGCGGGACAGGGGTTGGCACTGAAGCTTTCTTT,CASSGTGVGTEAFF
-,-,TRBV11-3,TRBJ2-7,TGTGCCAGCAGCTTACAGGACTCCTACGAGCAGTACTTC,CASSLQDSYEQYF
-,-,TRBV6-1,TRBJ1-2,TGTGCCAGCACGCACAGCGCATGGGGGGACTATGGCTACACCTTC,CASTHSAWGDYGYTF
TRBD2,-,TRBV9,TRBJ2-1,TGTGCCAGCAGCCAGGGACTAGCGGGGGACCCGGGCGACAATGAGCAGTTCTTC,CASSQGLAGDPGDNEQFF
TRBD1,-,TRBV11-2,TRBJ1-3,TGTGCCAGCAGCATTGGGGACAGAGCCTACACCATATATTTT,CASSIGDRAYTIYF
TRBD2,-,TRBV6-1,TRBJ2-5,TGTGCCAGCAGTGAAAGTCTAGCGGGACTAGAGACCCAGTACTTC,CASSESLAGLETQYF
-,-,TRBV28,TRBJ1-6,TGTGCCAGCAGTACGGAAACAGGTCTCTCACCCCTCCACTTT,CASSTETGLSPLHF
-,-,TRBV5-1,TRBJ2-4,TGCGCCAGCAGCTTGGCTCTAGCCAAAAACATTCAGTACTTC,CASSLALAKNIQYF
-,-,TRBV29-1,TRBJ1-2,TGCAGCGTAGCGGGACAAGACTATGGCTACACCTTC,CSVAGQDYGYTF
-,-,TRBV2,TRBJ1-6,TGTGCCAGCAGTGAAACGCAGGGAAATTCACCCCTCCACTTT,CASSETQGNSPLHF
TRBD1,-,TRBV27,TRBJ2-2,TGTGCCAGCAGTACCGGACAGGGGGGCCCCGGGGAGCTGTTTTTT,CASSTGQGGPGELFF
TRBD1,-,TRBV19,TRBJ2-1,TGTGCCAGTAGTATATTTGGACAGGTTGGGAGCAATGAGCAGTTCTTC,CASSIFGQVGSNEQFF
TRBD1,once,TRBV5-6,TRBJ1-4,TGTGCCAGCAGCGGGACAGGGGGGGACATGACTAATGAAAAACTGTTTTTT,CASSGTGGDMTNEKLFF
TRBD1,-,TRBV19,TRBJ2-6,TGTGCCAGTAGTCTCGGACAGGGGGCTGGGGCCAACGTCCTGACTTTC,CASSLGQGAGANVLTF
TRBD1,-,TRBV2,TRBJ2-7,TGTGCCAGCAGTCGACAGGGGTTCGAGCAGTACTTC,CASSRQGFEQYF
-,-,TRBV5-4,TRBJ2-1,TGTGCCAGCAGCCCCCGGGACTCAGACAATGAGCAGTTCTTC,CASSPRDSDNEQFF
TRBD2,-,TRBV5-4,TRBJ2-3,TGTGCCAGCAGCTTTCCCGGGGGGATCGGAACAGATACGCAGTATTTT,CASSFPGGIGTDTQYF
-,-,TRBV2,TRBJ2-1,TGTGCCAGCAGTGAAGCTCCGGGATTGTCCTACAATGAGCAGTTCTTC,CASSEAPGLSYNEQFF
-,-,TRBV5-1,TRBJ2-2,TGCGCCAGCGGGAACAGGGTGACCGGGGAGCTGTTTTTT,CASGNRVTGELFF
-,-,TRBV5-4,TRBJ1-2,TGTGCCAGCAGCTTGAGAAGCGGAAACTATGGCTACACCTTC,CASSLRSGNYGYTF